This T cell receptor beta chain was profiled in a study of shared clonotypes between healthy human individuals. Overall study: In total, the donors were a couple of women and three men aged 18 to 49.

The study ran the assay at deep level. Each unsorted PBMC replicate got 300 ng genomic DNA, 25,000 to 30,000 genomes. In the original analysis: ImmunoSEQ output held junction-only sequences without quality scores, so filtering differed. Repertoires were generated with immunoSEQ multiplex PCR, while TCRdb's copy carries only in-frame clones and drops some. V, J and clone size reflect that table, while D and trimming were determined from the DNA. The profile covers about 500,000 clones, with more than 70% appearing a single time and around 12% taken by the ten largest. From germline, CDR1 is SEHNR and CDR2 FQNEAQ (reference sequence). V dropped 2 bases and J dropped 3 bases, with 11 bases sitting between them. The CDR3 is 14 amino acids.

The gene calls are TRBV7-9 and TRBJ2-7; D might be TRBD2 (6 bases). Sequencing was performed on PBMCs. This sequence originates from a woman aged 40 to 50 in good health. Some clones in this sample may be carry-over from other donors' samples. The DNA for the CDR3 is TGTGCCAGCAGCTTACCGGGACTGATCTACGAGCAGTACTTC. As protein: CASSLPGLIYEQYF.